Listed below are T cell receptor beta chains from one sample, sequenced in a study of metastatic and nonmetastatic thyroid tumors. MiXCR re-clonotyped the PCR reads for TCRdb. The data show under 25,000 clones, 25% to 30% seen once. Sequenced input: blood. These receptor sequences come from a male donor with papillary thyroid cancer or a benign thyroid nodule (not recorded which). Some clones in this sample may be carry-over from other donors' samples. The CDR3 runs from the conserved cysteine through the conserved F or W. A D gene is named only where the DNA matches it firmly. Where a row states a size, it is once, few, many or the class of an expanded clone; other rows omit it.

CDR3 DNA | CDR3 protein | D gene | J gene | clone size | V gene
TGTGCCAGCACAGATAGCTCTGGGGCCAACGTCCTGACTTTC | CASTDSSGANVLTF | . | TRBJ2-6 | . | TRBV6-2/TRBV6-3
TGTGCCAGCAGTCCCAGGGATGATATTAATCAGCCCCAGCATTTT | CASSPRDDINQPQHF | . | TRBJ1-5 | many | TRBV28
TGTGCCAGCAAGGAGGGGTTTAACTATGGCTACACCTTC | CASKEGFNYGYTF | . | TRBJ1-2 | few | TRBV6-1
TGTGCCGTACTACCCGGGGCCTACAATGAGCAGTTCTTC | CAVLPGAYNEQFF | . | TRBJ2-1 | few | TRBV12-3/TRBV12-4
TGTGCCAGCAGTGCCACAGGGGTCTATTCCTACGAGCAGTACTTC | CASSATGVYSYEQYF | TRBD1 | TRBJ2-7 | medium-sized | TRBV6-1
TGTGCCAGCTCACCGGGTGGGGGCAATGAGCAGTTCTTC | CASSPGGGNEQFF | . | TRBJ2-1 | . | TRBV18
TGTGCCTGGAGTGAAGGCTACGGGCGCCACGAGCAGTACTTC | CAWSEGYGRHEQYF | . | TRBJ2-7 | . | TRBV30
TGTGCCAGCAGCTTCGGGGACTCCCCTGGAAACACCATATATTTT | CASSFGDSPGNTIYF | . | TRBJ1-3 | few | TRBV7-2
TGCAGCGTTGAGGAGTGGGTAGGCTACCACGAGCAGTACTTC | CSVEEWVGYHEQYF | . | TRBJ2-7 | many | TRBV29-1
TGTGCCAGCAGAAATGGACGGACAACGAGAACCGGGGAGCTGTTTTTT | CASRNGRTTRTGELFF | . | TRBJ2-2 | few | TRBV12-3/TRBV12-4
TGTGCCAGCAGACCAGGGGCACAGTTTATACCTAATGAGCAGTTCTTC | CASRPGAQFIPNEQFF | . | TRBJ2-1 | . | TRBV27
TGTGCCAGCAGAAGCCTTGGGGGGAACGGCTATGGCTACACCTTC | CASRSLGGNGYGYTF | . | TRBJ1-2 | medium-sized | TRBV6-1
TGTGCCAGCAGCCGAAATTCCGGGACGGCCAGCTCCTACGAGCAGTACTTC | CASSRNSGTASSYEQYF | . | TRBJ2-7 | few | TRBV6-2/TRBV6-3
TGTGCCAGCAGCGTTTACCCAGGGTTCCAAGAGACCCAGTACTTC | CASSVYPGFQETQYF | . | TRBJ2-5 | . | TRBV9